This TCR beta chain was captured by sequencing in a study of blood T cell repertoires in COVID-19. Whole-study context: COVID-19 samples collected from the United States, Italy and Spain covered acute and convalescent phases.

Participant reports of clinical history set cohort assignment. The protocol was immunoSEQ multiplex PCR, while the TCRdb copy is restricted to in-frame clones and leaves out a portion. The sample lists some 180,000 clones; approximately 80% were seen once. This sequence originates from a man in his sixties who had been exposed to COVID-19. Source material: PBMCs or T cells enriched from blood (not recorded which).

The DNA of the CDR3 is TGTGCCAGCAGCCCCGGACTTAGCCGGTCTGGGGCCAACGTCCTGACTTTC. Translating gives CASSPGLSRSGANVLTF. This chain connects TRBV7-2 to TRBJ2-6; maybe TRBD2 (5 bases). Per germline, CDR1 SGHTA and CDR2 FQGNSA. Trimming left V 5 bases short and J 1 base short, with 15 bases between. This CDR3 contains 17 residues. The whole variable domain, remainder taken from reference TRBV7-2 and TRBJ2-6, is GAGVSQSPSNKVTEKGKDVELRCDPISGHTALYWYRQSLGQGLEFLIYFQGNSAPDKSGLPSDRFSAERTGGSVSTLTIQRTQQEDSAVYLCASSPGLSRSGANVLTFGAGSRLTVL.